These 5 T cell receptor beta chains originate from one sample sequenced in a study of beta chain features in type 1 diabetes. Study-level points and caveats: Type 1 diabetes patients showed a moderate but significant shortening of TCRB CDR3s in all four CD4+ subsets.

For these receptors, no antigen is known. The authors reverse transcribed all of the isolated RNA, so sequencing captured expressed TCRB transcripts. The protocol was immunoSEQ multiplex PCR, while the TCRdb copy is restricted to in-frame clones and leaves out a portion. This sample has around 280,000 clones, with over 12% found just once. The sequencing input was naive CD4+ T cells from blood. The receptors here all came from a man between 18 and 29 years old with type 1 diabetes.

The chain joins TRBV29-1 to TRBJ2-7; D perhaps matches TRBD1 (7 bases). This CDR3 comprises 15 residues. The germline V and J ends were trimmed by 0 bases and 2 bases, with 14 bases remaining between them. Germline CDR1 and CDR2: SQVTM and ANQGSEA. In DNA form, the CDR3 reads TGCAGCGTTGAAGAATCAATCAGGGGGGCCTACGAGCAGTACTTC. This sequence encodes CSVEESIRGAYEQYF.

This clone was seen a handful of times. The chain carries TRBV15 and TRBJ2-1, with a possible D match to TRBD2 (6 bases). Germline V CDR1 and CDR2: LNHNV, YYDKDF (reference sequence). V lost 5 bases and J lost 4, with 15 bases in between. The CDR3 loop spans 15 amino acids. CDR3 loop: CATSRAGNPYNEQFF. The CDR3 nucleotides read TGTGCCACCAGCCGTGCGGGGAACCCTTACAATGAGCAGTTCTTC.

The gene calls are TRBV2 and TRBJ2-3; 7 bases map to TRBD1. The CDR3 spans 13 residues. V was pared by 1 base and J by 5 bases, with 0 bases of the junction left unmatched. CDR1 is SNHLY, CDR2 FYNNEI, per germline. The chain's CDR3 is CASSEDRGDTQYF. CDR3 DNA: TGTGCCAGCAGTGAAGACAGGGGAGATACGCAGTATTTT. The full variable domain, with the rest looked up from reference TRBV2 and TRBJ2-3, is EPEVTQTPSHQVTQMGQEVILRCVPISNHLYFYWYRQILGQKVEFLVSFYNNEISEKSEIFDDQFSVERPDGSNFTLKIRSTKLEDSAMYFCASSEDRGDTQYFGPGTRLTVL.

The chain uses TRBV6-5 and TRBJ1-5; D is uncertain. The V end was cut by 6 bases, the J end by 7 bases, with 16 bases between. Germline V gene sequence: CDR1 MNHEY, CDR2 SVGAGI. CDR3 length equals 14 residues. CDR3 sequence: CASSLSSGVQPQHF. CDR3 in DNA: TGTGCCAGCAGCCTCTCGTCCGGGGTGCAGCCCCAGCATTTT.

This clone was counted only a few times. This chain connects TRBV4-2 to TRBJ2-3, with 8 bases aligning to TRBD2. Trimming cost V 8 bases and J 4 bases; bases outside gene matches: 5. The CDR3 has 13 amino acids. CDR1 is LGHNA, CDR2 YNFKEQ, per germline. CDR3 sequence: CASSAREADTQYF. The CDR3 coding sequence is TGTGCCAGCTCTGCGCGGGAGGCAGATACGCAGTATTTT.